This record looks at one TCR beta chain sequence and its context. The CDR3 covers 16 residues. In germline, CDR1 is SGHTA, CDR2 FQGNSA. With V trimmed by 6 bases and J by 6 bases, 16 bases remained unmatched. Libraries were prepared by immunoSEQ multiplex PCR; TCRdb keeps only in-frame clonotypes and omits some of them. The sample consists of 150,000 to 200,000 clones, 80% to 90% of them appearing once. This sample was included in a study of blood T cell repertoires in COVID-19. Study background: The origin of the acute and convalescent COVID-19 samples was the United States, Italy and Spain. T cells, B-cell-depleted T cells, or PBMCs provided the cDNA or gDNA that served as material.

This clonotype was sampled from a human donor in a cohort sampled during active COVID-19. The sequencing input was peripheral blood. The V call is TRBV7-2, the J call TRBJ1-1, with TRBD1 matching over 7 bases. Written as DNA, the CDR3 is TGTGCCAGCAGATTGGGGGGTCGTGACAGGGCCGCTGAAGCTTTCTTT. Protein product: CASRLGGRDRAAEAFF.